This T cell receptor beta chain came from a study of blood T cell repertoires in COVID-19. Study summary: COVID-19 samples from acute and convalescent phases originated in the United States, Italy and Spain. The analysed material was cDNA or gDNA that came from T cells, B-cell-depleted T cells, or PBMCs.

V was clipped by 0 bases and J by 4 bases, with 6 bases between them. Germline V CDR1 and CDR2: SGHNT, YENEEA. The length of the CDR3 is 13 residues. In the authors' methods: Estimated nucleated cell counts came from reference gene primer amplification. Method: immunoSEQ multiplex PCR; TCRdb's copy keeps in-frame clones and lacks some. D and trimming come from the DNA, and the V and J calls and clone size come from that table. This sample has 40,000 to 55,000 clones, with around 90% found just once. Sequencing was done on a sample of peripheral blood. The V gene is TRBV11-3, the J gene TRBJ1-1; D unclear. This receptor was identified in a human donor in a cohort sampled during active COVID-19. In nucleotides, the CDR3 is TGTGCCAGCAGCTTAGAGGCAGGCACTGAAGCTTTCTTT. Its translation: CASSLEAGTEAFF.